Following are 30 T cell receptor beta chains from one sample sequenced in a study of response to subunit inactivated influenza vaccine. TCRdb independently ran MiXCR on the RT-PCR reads; one entry per CDR3 protein. The sample records hundreds of thousands of distinct CDR3 sequences, about 7.6% being singletons. Specimen: PBMCs from blood, collected less than 25 months after vaccination. Receptors originate from a man between 50 and 70 years old who received an inactivated influenza vaccine.

The J gene is TRBJ2-5, the V gene TRBV9; no clear D. V gave up 0 bases and J gave up 4 bases, with 7 bases separating them. The CDR3 has 13 residues. Germline V gene lookup returns CDR1 SGDLS and CDR2 YYNGEE. This CDR3 is CASSVVLGETQYF. The CDR3 DNA follows: TGTGCCAGCAGCGTAGTTCTGGGAGAGACCCAGTACTTC.

The V and J genes are TRBV29-1 and TRBJ2-7, with 10 positions matching TRBD1. J lost 5 bases, V lost 3 bases, and 7 bases had no gene match. The CDR3 runs to 14 residues. Looked up from germline, CDR1 is SQVTM and CDR2 is ANQGSEA. The CDR3 is CSVESGQGPHEQYF. The CDR3 region has the DNA TGCAGCGTTGAGTCGGGACAGGGGCCCCACGAGCAGTACTTC.

This clonotype was detected ten times or more. V and J are TRBV10-3 and TRBJ2-7, with D maybe TRBD2 (5 bases). Trimming removed 4 bases at V and 4 bases at J, with 14 bases between. Germline V gene lookup returns CDR1 ENHRY and CDR2 SYGVKD. This CDR3 is built from 14 residues. The CDR3 spells CAISATSEGYEQYF. The DNA for the CDR3 is TGTGCCATCAGTGCCACTAGTGAGGGATACGAGCAGTACTTC.

CDR3: CASSFATAYEQYF. CDR3 nucleotide sequence: TGTGCCAGCAGCTTTGCTACAGCCTACGAGCAGTACTTC. V usage is TRBV5-5 and J usage is TRBJ2-7; no firm D call. V shed 2 bases and J shed 2 bases, with 8 bases lying between them. Germline CDR1 SGHKS, CDR2 YYEKEE (reference sequence). The length of the CDR3 is 13 residues. Filled out from reference TRBV5-5 and TRBJ2-7, the complete variable domain reads DAGVTQSPTHLIKTRGQQVTLRCSPISGHKSVSWYQQVLGQGPQFIFQYYEKEERGRGNFPDRFSARQFPNYSSELNVNALLLGDSALYLCASSFATAYEQYFGPGTRLTVT.

This clonotype turned up a few times. The chain employs TRBV4-2 and TRBJ2-7, with TRBD1 identical over 7 bases. The CDR3 has 17 amino acids. Germline V gives CDR1 LGHNA, CDR2 YNFKEQ. Unmatched junction bases numbered 10, after V lost 0 bases and J lost 2 bases. DNA for the CDR3: TGTGCCAGCAGCCAAGATTCTCGGACAGGCTCTCCCTACGAGCAGTACTTC. This sequence encodes CASSQDSRTGSPYEQYF.

J is TRBJ2-5 and V is TRBV15, with TRBD2 matching 8 bases. There are 16 residues in the CDR3. Germline-derived CDR1 and CDR2 are LNHNV and YYDKDF (reference sequence). V lost 0 bases to trimming and J lost 5 bases; unmatched junction nucleotides: 8. The CDR3 DNA is TGTGCCACCAGCAGAGATTCGGGACGGGAGGGGGAGACCCAGTACTTC. It translates to CATSRDSGREGETQYF.

Ten or more counts support this clonotype. The chain employs TRBV12-3 or TRBV12-4 and TRBJ2-7, with TRBD2 identical over 9 bases. CDR3 length equals 15 residues. V lost 1 base and J lost 0; bases outside the gene matches: 1. The CDR3 loop reads CASSLGGRASYEQYF. The CDR3 nucleotides are TGTGCCAGCAGTTTAGGCGGGAGGGCCTCCTACGAGCAGTACTTC.

This chain uses TRBV10-3 with TRBJ2-1; possibly TRBD1 for D (6 bases). V lost 7 bases to trimming and J lost 0 bases, with 13 bases between them. The CDR3 spans 15 residues. Germline loops: CDR1 ENHRY, CDR2 SYGVKD. The CDR3 protein is CAIKESGDSYNEQFF. The CDR3 DNA sequence: TGTGCCATCAAAGAATCAGGGGACTCCTACAATGAGCAGTTCTTC.

This clonotype came up many times. This sequence joins TRBV6-5 and TRBJ2-2, with D unclear. V was pared by 0 bases and J by 6 bases, with 2 bases between. The CDR3 spans 12 residues. Germline lookup yields CDR1 MNHEY and CDR2 SVGAGI. CDR3 nucleotide sequence: TGTGCCAGCAGTTACTCAGCCGGGGAGCTGTTTTTT. Protein product: CASSYSAGELFF.

This clonotype was observed at least ten times. This sequence joins TRBV7-2 and TRBJ1-3; D perhaps matches TRBD1 (5 bases). The CDR3 totals 15 residues. CDR1 is SGHTA and CDR2 is FQGNSA in the germline V gene. V lost 3 bases to trimming and J lost 2 bases, with 11 bases between them. The CDR3 spells CASSFEVGAGNTIYF. The CDR3 DNA reads as TGTGCCAGCAGCTTTGAGGTGGGGGCTGGAAACACCATATATTTT.

The V gene is TRBV19, the J gene TRBJ2-3; 11 bases are shared with TRBD2. Germline CDR1 is LNHDA and CDR2 is SQIVND (reference sequence). V shed 6 bases and J 2 bases; nucleotides not matched to a gene: 7. This CDR3 has 16 residues. CDR3 in DNA: TGTGCCAGTAGCCGCTCTAGCGGGGGGATCACAGATACGCAGTATTTT. Amino acid sequence: CASSRSSGGITDTQYF.

A few counts support this clonotype. The chain joins TRBV12-3 or TRBV12-4 to TRBJ2-5; the match to TRBD2 covers 15 bases. There are 16 residues in the CDR3. With V trimmed by 6 bases and J by 2 bases, 4 bases remained unmatched. The CDR3 loop reads CASSRTSGRVQETQYF. In DNA, the CDR3 is TGTGCCAGCAGCAGGACTAGCGGGAGGGTACAAGAGACCCAGTACTTC.

About this clonotype: A much larger clonotype is one base distant, so this may be a read error. The chain carries TRBV28 and TRBJ1-1; the D is unclear. The CDR3 is made up of 13 amino acids. V was clipped by 2 bases and J by 5 bases, with 9 bases between them. Germline CDR1 and CDR2: MDHEN and SYDVKM. The CDR3 DNA follows: TGTGCCAGCAGTTTAGCATCAAAAACTGAAGCTTTCTTT. Translating it yields CASSLASKTEAFF.

This clonotype was recorded a few times. The chain joins TRBV20-1 to TRBJ2-1, with a possible D match to TRBD2 (6 bases). CDR1 DFQATT and CDR2 SNEGSKA come from the germline V gene (reference sequence). The CDR3 is made up of 17 amino acids. V was clipped by 2 bases and J by 3 bases, with 20 bases between them. DNA for the CDR3: TGCAGTGCTAGATCCCCCGTACCGGGACTCAGCTACAATGAGCAGTTCTTC. Translating it yields CSARSPVPGLSYNEQFF.

In this sample, this clonotype turned up many times. V and J are TRBV20-1 and TRBJ2-3; D is unresolved. From germline, CDR1 is DFQATT and CDR2 SNEGSKA (reference sequence). Deletions cut 4 bases from V and 1 base from J, with 21 bases between. This CDR3 comprises 17 residues. CDR3 residues: CSATQSRLLVGTDTQYF. The CDR3, as DNA: TGCAGTGCTACCCAGTCCCGACTGTTGGTGGGCACAGATACGCAGTATTTT.

This clonotype has a count of ten or more. This sequence joins TRBV12-3 or TRBV12-4 and TRBJ2-5; 8 positions match TRBD1. The CDR3 has 14 residues. With 6 bases clipped from V and 2 bases from J, the junction kept 5 bases outside the gene matches. CDR3 protein: CASSSGTGQETQYF. DNA for the CDR3: TGTGCCAGCAGCTCCGGGACAGGACAAGAGACCCAGTACTTC.

This clonotype has ten or more counts. The genes are TRBV10-3 and TRBJ2-5; TRBD1 is a possible D gene (6 bases). Germline CDR1 is ENHRY and CDR2 is SYGVKD. CDR3 length: 15 amino acids. The V gene lost 3 bases and the J gene lost 1 base, with 12 bases spanning the gap. The CDR3, as DNA: TGTGCCATCAGTGACGCCAGGACAGCCCAAGAGACCCAGTACTTC. It codes for CAISDARTAQETQYF.

The chain recombines TRBV6-2 or TRBV6-3 with TRBJ2-5; D unresolved. The V end lost 5 bases, the J end lost 1 base, and 14 bases lay between the germline ends. From germline, CDR1 is MNHEY and CDR2 SVGEGT. This CDR3 comprises 15 residues. CDR3 amino acids: CASSQDPDFQETQYF. CDR3 DNA: TGTGCCAGCAGTCAGGACCCTGACTTCCAAGAGACCCAGTACTTC.

This clonotype appeared a few times. The chain joins TRBV5-1 to TRBJ2-7, with 7 bases that match TRBD1. Germline loops: CDR1 SGHRS, CDR2 YFSETQ. The CDR3 consists of 14 residues. V shed 2 bases and J 4 bases; nucleotides not matched to a gene: 6. The CDR3 sequence is CASSFRDSLYEQYF. CDR3 DNA sequence: TGCGCCAGCAGCTTCCGGGACAGCCTATACGAGCAGTACTTC.

This clonotype has a handful of counts. The V and J genes are TRBV7-2 and TRBJ2-1; 7 bases are shared with TRBD1. V lost 4 bases and J lost 10; bases outside the gene matches: 7. CDR3 length: 13 residues. Germline V gene sequence: CDR1 SGHTA, CDR2 FQGNSA. CDR3 residues: CASSSRDRGEQFF. For the CDR3, the DNA is TGTGCCAGCAGCTCACGGGACAGAGGAGAGCAGTTCTTC.

This chain joins TRBV5-1 and TRBJ1-6, with D unresolved. V lost 5 bases and J 10 bases, leaving 13 bases between the germline ends. Germline CDR1 is SGHRS and CDR2 is YFSETQ. The CDR3 extends over 13 amino acids. The CDR3 DNA sequence: TGCGCCAGCAGACCAGGTGGTAGCTCACCCCTCCACTTT. This sequence encodes CASRPGGSSPLHF.

In this sample, this clonotype turned up many times. The rearrangement links TRBV20-1 to TRBJ2-1; 8 positions match TRBD2. From germline, CDR1 is DFQATT and CDR2 SNEGSKA (reference sequence). V gave up 1 base and J gave up 8 bases; unmatched junction bases: 10. The CDR3 runs 15 residues. In nucleotides, the CDR3 is TGCAGTGCTAGAGCTTGGACTAGCATCCAGGATGAGCAGTTCTTC. Encoded protein: CSARAWTSIQDEQFF.

This clonotype was detected ten times or more. V is TRBV20-1 and J is TRBJ2-1; 11 bases match TRBD2. The CDR3 spans 16 residues. Looked up from germline, CDR1 is DFQATT and CDR2 is SNEGSKA (reference sequence). The J segment lost 2 bases and the V segment lost 2 bases, leaving 5 bases of the junction unmatched. DNA of the CDR3: TGCAGTGCTAGACTAGCGGGAGGCCCCACCTACAATGAGCAGTTCTTC. Protein sequence: CSARLAGGPTYNEQFF.

This clonotype was counted many times. The chain couples TRBV28 to TRBJ1-5, with TRBD1 matching 9 bases. The CDR3 extends over 13 amino acids. Germline V CDR1 and CDR2: MDHEN, SYDVKM. Trimming removed 8 bases from V and 3 bases from J; junction bases left unmatched: 2. CDR3 nucleotides: TGTGCCAGCGGACAGGGGAACAATCAGCCCCAGCATTTT. Amino acids: CASGQGNNQPQHF.

The genes are TRBV5-6 and TRBJ2-6, with TRBD1 as a possible D gene (6 bases). Germline CDR1 SGHDT, CDR2 YYEEEE. Trimming removed 4 bases at V and 2 bases at J, with 19 bases between. The CDR3 has 18 residues. This CDR3 reads CASSIVGQGFAGANVLTF. The CDR3 bases are TGTGCCAGCAGCATCGTTGGTCAGGGGTTTGCTGGGGCCAACGTCCTGACTTTC.

The V call is TRBV29-1, the J call TRBJ2-5, with a tentative D call TRBD2 (6 bases). Looked up from germline, CDR1 is SQVTM and CDR2 is ANQGSEA. The CDR3 is 14 amino acids. V lost 7 bases, J lost 2 bases, and 17 bases lay in between. The CDR3 spells CSALGGDLQETQYF. The CDR3 DNA is TGCAGCGCCCTGGGGGGAGATCTGCAAGAGACCCAGTACTTC.

This clonotype was detected ten times or more. One end of the junction does not line up with germline, which may come from a read error. This rearrangement joins TRBV12-3 or TRBV12-4 to TRBJ2-7; D call uncertain. The length of the CDR3 is 11 residues. CDR3 residues: CASSLTLSKHF. The CDR3 DNA sequence: TGTGCCAGCAGCCTTACTCTCTCAAAACATTTC.

This clonotype has a handful of counts. The rearrangement links TRBV7-2 to TRBJ2-7; TRBD1 matches at 7 bases. The CDR3 is 15 residues long. V shed 5 bases, J shed 4 bases, and the junction held 11 bases outside the gene matches. Germline V lookup: CDR1 SGHTA, CDR2 FQGNSA. CDR3 coding DNA: TGTGCCAGCAGCCAAGACAGGGCCTTGGGTTACGAGCAGTACTTC. Its translation: CASSQDRALGYEQYF.

The V gene is TRBV29-1, the J gene TRBJ2-5; 14 bases are shared with TRBD2. Trimming at V came to 4 bases and at J to 5 bases, leaving 6 bases not matched to a gene. Looked up from germline, CDR1 is SQVTM and CDR2 is ANQGSEA. This CDR3 is built from 15 residues. Here the CDR3 reads CSVGGTSGRGETQYF. CDR3 coding DNA: TGCAGCGTTGGGGGGACTAGCGGGAGAGGGGAGACCCAGTACTTC.

This clonotype was seen ten or more times. The J gene is TRBJ1-5, the V gene TRBV5-5; D is undetermined. V was clipped by 1 base and J by 5 bases, with 10 bases between them. This CDR3 has 14 amino acids. Germline CDR1 reads SGHKS; CDR2 reads YYEKEE (reference sequence). DNA for the CDR3: TGTGCCAGCAGCTTGTCCGGACCTCATCAGCCCCAGCATTTT. Protein sequence: CASSLSGPHQPQHF.